What follows are 27 T cell receptor beta chains derived from one specimen sequenced in a study of blood T cell repertoires in COVID-19. Some clones are missing from TCRdb's copy, which holds only in-frame ones; the method was immunoSEQ multiplex PCR. The sample shows over 200,000 clones, about 85% of them seen only once. Sequencing was done on a sample of PBMCs or T cells enriched from blood (not recorded which). These receptor sequences come from a man younger than 45 who had recovered from COVID-19.

The J gene is TRBJ2-7, the V gene TRBV11-2, with a tentative D call TRBD2 (5 bases). Germline values: CDR1 SGHAT, CDR2 FQNNGV. There are 16 residues in the CDR3. Trimming removed 0 bases from V and 2 bases from J, with 14 bases in between. CDR3 DNA: TGTGCCAGCAGCTTAGATACTAGAATGCGTCCCTACGAGCAGTACTTC. Its protein product is CASSLDTRMRPYEQYF.

To note about this clone: A junction end diverges from the germline sequence, so it may reflect a read error. The chain joins TRBV5-8 to TRBJ1-2, with TRBD1 identical over 7 bases. Germline CDR1 and CDR2: SGHTS and YDEGEE. The CDR3 consists of 14 residues. The CDR3 bases are TGTGCCAGCAGCTTGGCCCCGGGACAGTCGTCAGGATACTTC. Its translation: CASSLAPGQSSGYF.

The V call is TRBV7-2, the J call TRBJ1-1, with D maybe TRBD1 (5 bases). The CDR3 spans 14 residues. V gave up 5 bases and J gave up 2 bases, with 12 bases separating them. Germline values: CDR1 SGHTA, CDR2 FQGNSA. The CDR3 reads CASSPRGSNTEAFF. CDR3 nucleotide sequence: TGTGCCAGCAGCCCCCGGGGGTCAAACACTGAAGCTTTCTTT.

The chain carries TRBV9 and TRBJ1-5, with a possible D match to TRBD1 (5 bases). Trimming cost V 4 bases and J 5 bases, with 13 bases left between them. The CDR3 runs 14 residues. Looked up from germline, CDR1 is SGDLS and CDR2 is YYNGEE. The CDR3 bases are TGTGCCAGCAGCCTAAGCGACAGAGATCAGCCCCAGCATTTT. Translating it yields CASSLSDRDQPQHF.

This clone occurred once. The chain combines TRBV29-1 with TRBJ1-5; D is ambiguous. The CDR3 length is 14 residues. Trimming took 4 bases from V and 5 from J, leaving 15 bases between them. The germline V gene has CDR1 SQVTM and CDR2 ANQGSEA. CDR3: CSVAGGGLDQPQHF. The CDR3 DNA follows: TGCAGCGTTGCGGGCGGAGGGTTAGATCAGCCCCAGCATTTT.

This chain links TRBV10-3 with TRBJ1-4, with 7 bases matching TRBD1. The CDR3 contains 15 residues. Trimming removed 2 bases from V and 7 bases from J; junction bases left unmatched: 7. CDR1 and CDR2 from the germline V gene are ENHRY and SYGVKD. The CDR3 nucleotides read TGTGCCATCAGTGAGCAACGGACAGGTCGTGAAAAACTGTTTTTT. It translates to CAISEQRTGREKLFF.

The chain links TRBV7-9 to TRBJ1-1; 10 bases are a match to TRBD1. This CDR3 has 15 amino acids. The germline CDR1 and CDR2 sequences are SEHNR and FQNEAQ (reference sequence). V gave up 2 bases and J gave up 6 bases; unmatched junction bases: 6. The DNA of the CDR3 is TGTGCCAGCAGCTTATACGACAGGGGGCTCGCTGAAGCTTTCTTT. Its translation: CASSLYDRGLAEAFF.

The J gene is TRBJ2-1, the V gene TRBV10-1; the match to TRBD2 covers 9 bases. The germline gives CDR1 WNHNN, CDR2 SYGVQD (reference sequence). The J segment lost 10 bases and the V segment lost 6 bases, leaving 13 bases of the junction unmatched. The CDR3 sequence is 15 residues long. Here the CDR3 reads CASSSWLAGKSEQFF. The CDR3 DNA is TGCGCCAGCAGCAGCTGGCTAGCGGGAAAGTCGGAGCAGTTCTTC.

This chain joins TRBV19 and TRBJ2-7; D is possibly TRBD2 (7 bases). This CDR3 has 15 residues. V gave up 5 bases and J gave up 7 bases, with 21 bases separating them. Germline V gene lookup returns CDR1 LNHDA and CDR2 SQIVND (reference sequence). CDR3 protein: CASSSLGGPGREQYF. For the CDR3, the DNA is TGTGCCAGTAGTTCCCTGGGGGGGCCGGGGAGAGAGCAGTACTTC.

The chain carries TRBV7-9 and TRBJ2-5, with a tentative D call TRBD1 (6 bases). Trimming pared 4 bases from V and 5 bases from J, leaving 11 bases between. The CDR3 is 13 residues long. CDR1 is SEHNR and CDR2 is FQNEAQ in the germline V gene (reference sequence). In DNA, the CDR3 is TGTGCCAGCAGCTCACAGGGACGGGAGACCCAGTACTTC. Its translation is CASSSQGRETQYF.

The CDR3: CASSPRGFGANVLTF. As DNA, the CDR3 is TGTGCCAGCTCACCACGAGGTTTTGGGGCCAACGTCCTGACTTTC. The chain links TRBV18 to TRBJ2-6; D ambiguous. V was pared by 1 base and J by 3 bases, with 7 bases between. In germline, CDR1 is KGHSH, CDR2 LQKENI. The CDR3 contains 15 residues.

The DNA of the CDR3 is TGTGCCAGCAGCCCGAGCTGGAACACTGAAGCTTTCTTT. Translation gives CASSPSWNTEAFF. V and J are TRBV9 and TRBJ1-1; D unresolved. The V gene lost 4 bases and the J gene lost 1 base, with 8 bases spanning the gap. This CDR3 comprises 13 residues. From germline, CDR1 is SGDLS and CDR2 YYNGEE.

The gene calls are TRBV7-9 and TRBJ2-3; 9 nucleotides agree with TRBD1. The CDR3 is 16 amino acids. The junction had 8 bases not matched to a gene; V was cut back by 5 bases and J by 2 bases. Germline V gene sequence: CDR1 SEHNR, CDR2 FQNEAQ (reference sequence). The CDR3 bases are TGTGCCAGCAGCGCAAGGGACAGGGCCCTCACAGATACGCAGTATTTT. This codes for CASSARDRALTDTQYF.

In the case of this clone: A junction boundary mismatches the germline segment, possibly from a read error. The chain combines TRBV7-7 with TRBJ2-5; D is perhaps TRBD2 (8 bases). Germline V gives CDR1 SSHAT, CDR2 FNYEAQ (reference sequence). The CDR3 loop spans 13 amino acids. CDR3 amino acids: CASSGGQQETQYF. The DNA of the CDR3 is TGTGCTAGCAGCGGGGGACAGCAAGAGACCCAGTACTTC.

The V call is TRBV18, the J call TRBJ2-7, with 12 nucleotides matching TRBD1. Germline trimming cut 3 bases from V and 5 bases from J; bases unmatched to any gene: 11. Germline V gene sequence: CDR1 KGHSH, CDR2 LQKENI. The CDR3 totals 17 residues. CDR3 coding DNA: TGTGCCAGCTCACCCCAGCGTCCGGGACAGGGGGCCCACGAGCAGTACTTC. This sequence encodes CASSPQRPGQGAHEQYF.

The CDR3 sequence is CASSLTSVSPLHF. The CDR3 DNA reads TGTGCCAGCAGTTTAACGAGTGTGTCACCCCTCCACTTT. The rearrangement joins TRBV27 to TRBJ1-6; D remains ambiguous. Trimming took off 2 bases at V and 10 bases at J, with 9 bases between the two ends. The V gene's germline CDR1 is MNHEY and CDR2 SMNVEV (reference sequence). This CDR3 spans 13 amino acids.

The J gene is TRBJ1-6, the V gene TRBV7-2, with a possible D match to TRBD1 (5 bases). The CDR3 totals 15 residues. Germline CDR1 and CDR2: SGHTA and FQGNSA. Trimming shortened V by 3 bases and J by 11 bases, and 17 bases separated the two germline ends. The CDR3 region is CASSFAQGMGTPLHF. DNA for the CDR3: TGTGCCAGCAGCTTTGCTCAGGGAATGGGTACACCCCTCCACTTT.

V and J are TRBV10-3 and TRBJ2-3; 13 bases map to TRBD2. This CDR3 is 15 amino acids long. The germline V gene encodes CDR1 ENHRY and CDR2 SYGVKD. The V gene end was trimmed by 6 bases and the J gene end by 4 bases; junction bases not matched to a gene: 4. CDR3 sequence reads: CAISGTSGKADTQYF. CDR3 DNA: TGTGCCATCAGCGGGACTAGCGGGAAAGCAGATACGCAGTATTTT.

This clone was observed a few times. This chain joins TRBV18 and TRBJ1-4; TRBD1 matches 9 bases. Trimming took 4 bases from V and 17 from J; bases not matched to a gene: 11. This CDR3 has 13 residues. Germline-derived CDR1 and CDR2 are KGHSH and LQKENI. For the CDR3, the DNA is TGTGCCAGCTCACGAGACTCCGGGACAGGGTTATTTTTT. Its translation: CASSRDSGTGLFF.

This chain joins TRBV30 and TRBJ2-5; tentative D call: TRBD1 (5 bases). The CDR3 spans 15 residues. V was pared by 3 bases and J by 4 bases, with 18 bases between. Germline CDR1 GTSNPN, CDR2 SVGIG (reference sequence). Here the CDR3 DNA reads TGTGCCTGGAGCCCTCCTGGAAGGGGAATAGAGACCCAGTACTTC. It encodes CAWSPPGRGIETQYF.

V usage is TRBV27 and J usage is TRBJ2-2, with D perhaps TRBD2 (5 bases). V was trimmed by 5 bases and J by 4 bases, leaving 20 bases between them. Germline values: CDR1 MNHEY, CDR2 SMNVEV (reference sequence). CDR3 length: 17 residues. As DNA, the CDR3 is TGTGCCAGCAGTCCCCCGAATTGGGAGAGGAGCACCGGGGAGCTGTTTTTT. It encodes CASSPPNWERSTGELFF.

The rearrangement uses TRBV19 and TRBJ2-7, with TRBD2 as a possible D gene (6 bases). Germline CDR1 LNHDA, CDR2 SQIVND (reference sequence). The CDR3 runs 14 residues. Trimming shortened V by 2 bases and J by 1 base, and 9 bases separated the two germline ends. The CDR3 reads CASSITGESYEQYF. CDR3 nucleotides: TGTGCCAGTAGTATAACGGGAGAATCCTACGAGCAGTACTTC. The complete variable domain, with remaining parts taken from reference TRBV19 and TRBJ2-7, reads DGGITQSPKYLFRKEGQNVTLSCEQNLNHDAMYWYRQDPGQGLRLIYYSQIVNDFQKGDIAEGYSVSREKKESFPLTVTSAQKNPTAFYLCASSITGESYEQYFGPGTRLTVT.

The V and J genes are TRBV7-2 and TRBJ2-3; 11 bases fit TRBD2. The length of the CDR3 is 15 residues. The V gene end was trimmed by 5 bases and the J gene end by 6 bases; junction bases not matched to a gene: 7. CDR1 is SGHTA, CDR2 FQGNSA, per germline. CDR3 residues: CASSPSGGRPDTQYF. CDR3 sequence (DNA): TGTGCCAGCAGCCCTAGCGGGGGGCGCCCGGATACGCAGTATTTT.

V is TRBV28 and J is TRBJ1-4; tentatively, D is TRBD1 (5 bases). This CDR3 spans 15 amino acids. Trimming took off 6 bases at V and 2 bases at J, with 13 bases between the two ends. CDR1 and CDR2 from the germline V gene are MDHEN and SYDVKM. The CDR3 nucleotides read TGTGCCAGCAGCGCGGGGGAGCACACTAATGAAAAACTGTTTTTT. Translating it yields CASSAGEHTNEKLFF. Combining the CDR3 with reference TRBV28 and TRBJ1-4 gives the whole variable domain DVKVTQSSRYLVKRTGEKVFLECVQDMDHENMFWYRQDPGLGLRLIYFSYDVKMKEKGDIPEGYSVSREKKERFSLILESASTNQTSMYLCASSAGEHTNEKLFFGSGTQLSVL.

The CDR3 protein is CASSPNPSGDTGELFF. The DNA of the CDR3 is TGTGCCAGCTCACCTAACCCTAGCGGGGACACCGGGGAGCTGTTTTTT. The V call is TRBV18, the J call TRBJ2-2; 9 bases agree with TRBD2. V was pared by 3 bases and J by 3 bases, with 5 bases of the junction left unmatched. Per germline, CDR1 KGHSH and CDR2 LQKENI. The CDR3 consists of 16 residues.

A single count supports this clone. V is TRBV9 and J is TRBJ2-3, with 12 bases identical to TRBD2. The length of the CDR3 is 16 residues. V was pared by 0 bases and J by 4 bases, with 3 bases of the junction left unmatched. Germline V gene data show CDR1 as SGDLS and CDR2 as YYNGEE. CDR3 amino acids: CASSVVLAGGADTQYF. CDR3 in DNA: TGTGCCAGCAGCGTAGTCCTAGCGGGAGGGGCAGATACGCAGTATTTT.

This CDR3 reads CASSPRYNEQFF. The CDR3 DNA follows: TGTGCCAGCAGCCCCAGGTACAATGAGCAGTTCTTC. The chain employs TRBV7-2 and TRBJ2-1; D is undetermined. V lost 5 bases and J lost 4, with 6 bases in between. Germline assignment: CDR1 SGHTA and CDR2 FQGNSA. There are 12 residues in the CDR3.